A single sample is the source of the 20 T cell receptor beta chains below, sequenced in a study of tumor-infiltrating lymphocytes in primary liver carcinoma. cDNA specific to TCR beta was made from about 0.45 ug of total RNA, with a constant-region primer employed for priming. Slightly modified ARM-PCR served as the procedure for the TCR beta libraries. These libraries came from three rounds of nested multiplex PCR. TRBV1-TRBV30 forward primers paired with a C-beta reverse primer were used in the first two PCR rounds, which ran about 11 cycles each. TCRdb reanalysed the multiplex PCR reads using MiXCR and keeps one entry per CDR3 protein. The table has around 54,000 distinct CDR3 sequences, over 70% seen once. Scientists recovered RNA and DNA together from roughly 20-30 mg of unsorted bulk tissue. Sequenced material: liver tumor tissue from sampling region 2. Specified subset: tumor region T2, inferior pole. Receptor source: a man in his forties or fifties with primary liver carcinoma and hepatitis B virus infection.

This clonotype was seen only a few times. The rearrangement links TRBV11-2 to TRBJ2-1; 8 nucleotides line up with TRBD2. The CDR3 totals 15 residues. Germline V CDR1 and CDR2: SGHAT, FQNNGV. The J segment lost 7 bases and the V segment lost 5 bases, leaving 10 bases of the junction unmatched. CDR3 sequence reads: CASSLTSGGGNEQFF. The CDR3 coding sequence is TGTGCCAGCAGCCTAACTAGCGGCGGGGGAAATGAGCAGTTCTTC.

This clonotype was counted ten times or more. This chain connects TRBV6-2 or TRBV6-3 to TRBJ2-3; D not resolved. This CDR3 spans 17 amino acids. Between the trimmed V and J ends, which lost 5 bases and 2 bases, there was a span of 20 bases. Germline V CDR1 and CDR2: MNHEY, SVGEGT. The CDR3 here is CASSSLPEAYLTDTQYF. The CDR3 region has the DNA TGTGCCAGCAGTAGCCTCCCTGAGGCCTACCTCACAGATACGCAGTATTTT.

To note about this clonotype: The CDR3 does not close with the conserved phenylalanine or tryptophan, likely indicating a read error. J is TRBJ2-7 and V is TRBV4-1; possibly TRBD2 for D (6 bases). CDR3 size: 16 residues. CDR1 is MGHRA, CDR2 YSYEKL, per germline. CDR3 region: CTSNQDFSGSSYEQYL. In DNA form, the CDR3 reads TGCACCAGTAACCAAGATTTTAGCGGAAGCTCCTACGAGCAGTACCTC.

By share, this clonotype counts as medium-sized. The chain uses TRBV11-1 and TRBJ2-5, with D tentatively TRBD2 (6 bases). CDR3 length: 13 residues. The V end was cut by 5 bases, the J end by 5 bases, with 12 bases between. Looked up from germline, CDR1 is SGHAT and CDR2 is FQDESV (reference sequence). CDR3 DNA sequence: TGTGCCAGCAGCCATCGGGACTTCGAGACCCAGTACTTC. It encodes CASSHRDFETQYF.

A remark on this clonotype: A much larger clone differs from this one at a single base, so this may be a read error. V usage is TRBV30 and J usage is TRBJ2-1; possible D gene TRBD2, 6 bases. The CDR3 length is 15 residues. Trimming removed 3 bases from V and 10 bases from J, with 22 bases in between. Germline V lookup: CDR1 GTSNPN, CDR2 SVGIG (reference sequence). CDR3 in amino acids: CAWRKGLSGAHEQFF. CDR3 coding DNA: TGTGCCTGGAGGAAAGGACTATCGGGAGCACACGAGCAGTTCTTC.

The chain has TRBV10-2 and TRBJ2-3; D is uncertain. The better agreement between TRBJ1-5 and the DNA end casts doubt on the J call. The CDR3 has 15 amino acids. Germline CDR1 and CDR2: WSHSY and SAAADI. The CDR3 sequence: CASAQQVASTDTQHF. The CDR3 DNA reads TGCGCCAGCGCCCAGCAAGTCGCTAGTACAGATACGCAGCATTTT.

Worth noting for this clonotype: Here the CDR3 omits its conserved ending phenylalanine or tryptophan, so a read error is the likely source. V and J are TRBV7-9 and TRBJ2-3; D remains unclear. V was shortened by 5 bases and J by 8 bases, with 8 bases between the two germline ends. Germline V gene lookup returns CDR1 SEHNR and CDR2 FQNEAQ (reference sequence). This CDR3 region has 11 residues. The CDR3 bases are TGTGCCAGCAGCCCCCCCGGTACGCAGTATTTG. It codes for CASSPPGTQYL.

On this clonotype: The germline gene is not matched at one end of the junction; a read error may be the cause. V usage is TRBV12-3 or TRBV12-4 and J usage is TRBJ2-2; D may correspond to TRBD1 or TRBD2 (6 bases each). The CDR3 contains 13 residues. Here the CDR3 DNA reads TGTGCCAGCAGTTTTGGGGGCTGGGAGGAGCTGTTGTTT. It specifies CASSFGGWEELLF.

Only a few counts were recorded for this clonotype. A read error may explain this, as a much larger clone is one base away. The CDR3 nucleotides are TGCACCAGCAGCTTGGGAGGACAGCAAGAGACCCAGTACTTC. Translation gives CTSSLGGQQETQYF. V gene TRBV5-1 combines with J gene TRBJ2-5; D may match TRBD1 or TRBD2 (6 bases each). The V gene's germline CDR1 is SGHRS and CDR2 YFSETQ. This CDR3 contains 14 residues.

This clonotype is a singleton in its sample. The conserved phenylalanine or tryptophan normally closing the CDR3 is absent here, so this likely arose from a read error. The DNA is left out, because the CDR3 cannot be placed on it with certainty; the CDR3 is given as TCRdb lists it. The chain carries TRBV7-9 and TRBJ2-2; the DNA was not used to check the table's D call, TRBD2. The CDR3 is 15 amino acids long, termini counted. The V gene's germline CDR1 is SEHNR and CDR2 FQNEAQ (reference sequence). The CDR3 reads CASSLGGATTGELLS.

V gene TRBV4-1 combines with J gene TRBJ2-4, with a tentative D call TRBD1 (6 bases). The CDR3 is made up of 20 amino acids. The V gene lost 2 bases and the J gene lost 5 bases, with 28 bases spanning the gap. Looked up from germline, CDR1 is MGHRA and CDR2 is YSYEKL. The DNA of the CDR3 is TGCGCCAGCAGCCAAAGTGTGGAGCAGGGGATTGATTCAACCGAAAACATTCAGTACTTC. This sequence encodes CASSQSVEQGIDSTENIQYF.

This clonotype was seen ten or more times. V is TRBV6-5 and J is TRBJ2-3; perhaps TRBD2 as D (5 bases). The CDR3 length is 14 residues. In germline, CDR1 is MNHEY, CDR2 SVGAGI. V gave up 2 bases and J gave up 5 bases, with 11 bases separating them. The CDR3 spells CASSYKDLKDTQYF. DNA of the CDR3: TGTGCCAGCAGTTACAAGGACTTAAAAGATACGCAGTATTTT.

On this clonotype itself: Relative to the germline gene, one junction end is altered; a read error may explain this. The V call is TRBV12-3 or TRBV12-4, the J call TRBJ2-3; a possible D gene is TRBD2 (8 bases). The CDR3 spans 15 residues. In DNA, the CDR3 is TGTGCCAGCAATTTCGGACTAGCTGGGACAGATATGCAGTATTTT. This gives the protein CASNFGLAGTDMQYF.

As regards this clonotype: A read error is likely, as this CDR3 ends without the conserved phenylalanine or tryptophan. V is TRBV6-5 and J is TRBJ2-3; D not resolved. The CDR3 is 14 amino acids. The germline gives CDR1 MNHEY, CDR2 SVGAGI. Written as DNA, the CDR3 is TGTGCCAGCAGTTACCAAACTCCCACAGAAACGCAGTATTTA. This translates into CASSYQTPTETQYL.

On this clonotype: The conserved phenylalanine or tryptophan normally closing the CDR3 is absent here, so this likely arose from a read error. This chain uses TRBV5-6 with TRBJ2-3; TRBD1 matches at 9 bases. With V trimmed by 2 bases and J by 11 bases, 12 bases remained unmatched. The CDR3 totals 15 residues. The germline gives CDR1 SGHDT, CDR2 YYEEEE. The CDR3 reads CASSFDRGGSSMQYL. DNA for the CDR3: TGTGCCAGCAGCTTCGACAGGGGGGGGTCTAGTATGCAGTATCTT.

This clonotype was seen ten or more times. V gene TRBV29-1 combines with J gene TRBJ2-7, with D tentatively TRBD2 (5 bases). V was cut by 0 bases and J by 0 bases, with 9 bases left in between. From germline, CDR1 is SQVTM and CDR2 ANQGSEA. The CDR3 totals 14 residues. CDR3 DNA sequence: TGCAGCGTTGAAGATACGGGGTCCTCCTACGAGCAGTACTTC. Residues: CSVEDTGSSYEQYF.

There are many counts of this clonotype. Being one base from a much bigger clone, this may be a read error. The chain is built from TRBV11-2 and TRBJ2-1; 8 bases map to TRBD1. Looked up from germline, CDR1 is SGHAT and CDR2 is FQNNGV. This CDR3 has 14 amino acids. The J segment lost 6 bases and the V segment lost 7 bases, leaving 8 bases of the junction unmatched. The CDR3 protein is CASTRTGTTNEQFF. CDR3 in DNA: TGTGCCAGCACCCGGACAGGGACAACCAATGAGCAGTTCTTC.

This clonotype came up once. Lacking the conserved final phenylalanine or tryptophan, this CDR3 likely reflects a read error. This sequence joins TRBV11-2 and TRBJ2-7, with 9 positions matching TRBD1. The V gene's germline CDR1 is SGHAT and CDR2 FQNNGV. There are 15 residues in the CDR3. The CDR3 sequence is CAGSSTGGRGYEQYL. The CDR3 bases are TGTGCCGGCAGCTCTACAGGGGGCCGGGGGTACGAGCAGTACCTC.

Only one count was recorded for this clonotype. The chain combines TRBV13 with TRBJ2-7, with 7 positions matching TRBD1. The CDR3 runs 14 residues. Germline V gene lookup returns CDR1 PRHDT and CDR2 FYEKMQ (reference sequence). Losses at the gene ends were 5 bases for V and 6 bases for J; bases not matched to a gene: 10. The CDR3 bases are TGTGCCAGCAGCCCCCGGGACAGTGGCTCCGAGCAGTACTTC. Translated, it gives CASSPRDSGSEQYF.

CDR3 in amino acids: CASMGLAGETQYF. CDR3 DNA sequence: TGTGCCAGCATGGGACTAGCGGGAGAGACCCAGTACTTC. The chain is built from TRBV2 and TRBJ2-5; TRBD2 matches 12 bases. The germline gives CDR1 SNHLY, CDR2 FYNNEI. V shed 7 bases and J 4 bases; nucleotides not matched to a gene: 1. This CDR3 is built from 13 residues.